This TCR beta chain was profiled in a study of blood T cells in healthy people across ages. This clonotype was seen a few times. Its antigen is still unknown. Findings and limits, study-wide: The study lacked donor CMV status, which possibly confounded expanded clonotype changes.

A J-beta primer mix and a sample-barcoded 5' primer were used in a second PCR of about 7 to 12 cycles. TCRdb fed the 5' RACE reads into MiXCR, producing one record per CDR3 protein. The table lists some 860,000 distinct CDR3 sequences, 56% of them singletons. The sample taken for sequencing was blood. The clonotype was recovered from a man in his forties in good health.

The CDR3 nucleotides read TGCGCCAGCAGCCATACCGGGATGTGGCAGGATCACACTGAAGCTTTCTTT. Amino acid sequence: CASSHTGMWQDHTEAFF. The V gene is TRBV4-1, the J gene TRBJ1-1, with no clear D. Deletions cut 3 bases from V and 3 bases from J, with 20 bases between. Germline V lookup: CDR1 MGHRA, CDR2 YSYEKL. The CDR3 covers 17 residues.